This T cell receptor (beta chain) is drawn from a study of blood T cell repertoires in COVID-19. Overall study context: Researchers got acute and convalescent COVID-19 samples from the United States, Italy and Spain. PBMCs, B-cell-depleted T cells, or T cells provided the cDNA or gDNA that made up the material.

The CDR3 has 11 amino acids. With 9 bases removed from V and 8 bases from J, the gap between germline ends came to 12 bases. Per the germline V gene, CDR1 is SNHLY and CDR2 is FYNNEI. Original data processing: It was from reference gene primer amplification that nucleated cell counts were estimated. Produced via immunoSEQ multiplex PCR; TCRdb's table is partial and in-frame only. That table is the source of V, J and clone size, and D and trimming were worked out from the DNA. The table includes about 140,000 clones, approximately 83% detected once. Sequencing was done on a sample of peripheral blood. The clonotype was recovered from a human donor in a cohort sampled during active COVID-19. J is TRBJ2-3 and V is TRBV2; possibly TRBD2 for D (6 bases). CDR3 coding DNA: TGTGCCAGTAACCCGGGAGCTACGCAGTATTTT. Amino acids: CASNPGATQYF.